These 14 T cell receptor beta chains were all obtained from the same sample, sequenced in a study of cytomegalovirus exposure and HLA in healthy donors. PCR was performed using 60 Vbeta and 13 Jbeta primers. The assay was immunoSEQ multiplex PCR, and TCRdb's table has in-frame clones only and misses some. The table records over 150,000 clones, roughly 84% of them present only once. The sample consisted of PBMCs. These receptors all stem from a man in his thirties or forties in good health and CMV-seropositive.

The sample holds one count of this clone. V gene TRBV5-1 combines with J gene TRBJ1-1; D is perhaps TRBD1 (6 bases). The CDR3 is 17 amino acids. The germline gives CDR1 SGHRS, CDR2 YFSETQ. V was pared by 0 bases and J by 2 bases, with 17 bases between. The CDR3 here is CASSLDSYGTLNTEAFF. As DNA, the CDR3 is TGCGCCAGCAGCTTGGATTCATACGGGACATTAAACACTGAAGCTTTCTTT.

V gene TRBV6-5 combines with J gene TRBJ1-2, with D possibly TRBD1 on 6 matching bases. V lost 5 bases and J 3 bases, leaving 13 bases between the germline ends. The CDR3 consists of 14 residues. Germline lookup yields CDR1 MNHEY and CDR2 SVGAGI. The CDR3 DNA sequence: TGTGCCAGCAGTCCGCGGGGGGCGGACTATGGCTACACCTTC. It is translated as CASSPRGADYGYTF.

The DNA of the CDR3 is TGTGCCAGCAGCTTAGTTAAACCGCTATCCTACGAGCAGTACTTC. Translation gives CASSLVKPLSYEQYF. The chain is built from TRBV7-8 and TRBJ2-7; D not certain. The CDR3 is 15 amino acids. Germline V lookup: CDR1 SGHVS, CDR2 FQNEAQ. Between the trimmed V and J ends, which lost 1 base and 1 base, there was a span of 11 bases.

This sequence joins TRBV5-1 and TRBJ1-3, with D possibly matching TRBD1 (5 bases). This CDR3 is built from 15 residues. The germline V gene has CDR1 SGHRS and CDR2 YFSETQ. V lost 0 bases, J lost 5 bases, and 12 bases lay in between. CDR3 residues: CASSLDRTKRNTIYF. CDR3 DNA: TGCGCCAGCAGCTTGGACAGGACAAAGCGAAACACCATATATTTT.

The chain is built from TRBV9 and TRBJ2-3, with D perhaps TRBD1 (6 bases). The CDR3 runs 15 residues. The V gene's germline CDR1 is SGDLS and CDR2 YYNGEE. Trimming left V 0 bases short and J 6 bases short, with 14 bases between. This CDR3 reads CASSVGGGEGDTQYF. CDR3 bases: TGTGCCAGCAGCGTAGGTGGGGGCGAGGGTGATACGCAGTATTTT.

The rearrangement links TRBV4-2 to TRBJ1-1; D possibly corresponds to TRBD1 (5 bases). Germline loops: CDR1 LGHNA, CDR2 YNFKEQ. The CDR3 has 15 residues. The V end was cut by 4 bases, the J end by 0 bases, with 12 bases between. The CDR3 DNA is TGTGCCAGCAGCCCCCCGGAGGGGCTGAACACTGAAGCTTTCTTT. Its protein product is CASSPPEGLNTEAFF.

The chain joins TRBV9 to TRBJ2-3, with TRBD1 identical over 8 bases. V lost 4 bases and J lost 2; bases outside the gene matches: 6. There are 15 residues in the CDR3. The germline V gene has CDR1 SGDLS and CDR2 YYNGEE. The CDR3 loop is CASSPRQGNTDTQYF. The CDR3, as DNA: TGTGCCAGCAGCCCACGACAGGGGAACACAGATACGCAGTATTTT.

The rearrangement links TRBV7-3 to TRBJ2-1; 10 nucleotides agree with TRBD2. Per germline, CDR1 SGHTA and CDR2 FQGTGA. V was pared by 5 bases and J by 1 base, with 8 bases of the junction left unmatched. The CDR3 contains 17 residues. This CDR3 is CASSLAGVRVSYNEQFF. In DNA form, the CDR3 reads TGTGCCAGCAGCCTAGCGGGAGTTAGGGTGTCCTACAATGAGCAGTTCTTC.

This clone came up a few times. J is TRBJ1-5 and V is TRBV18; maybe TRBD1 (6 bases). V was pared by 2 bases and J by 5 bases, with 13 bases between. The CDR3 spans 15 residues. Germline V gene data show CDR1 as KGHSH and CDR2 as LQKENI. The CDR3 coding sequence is TGTGCCAGCTCACCAACGAAGGGGGATTATCAGCCCCAGCATTTT. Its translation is CASSPTKGDYQPQHF.

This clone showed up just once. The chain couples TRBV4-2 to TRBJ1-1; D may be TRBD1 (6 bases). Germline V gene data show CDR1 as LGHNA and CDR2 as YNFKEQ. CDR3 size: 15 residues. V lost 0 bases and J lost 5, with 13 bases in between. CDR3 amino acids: CASSQDRRGITEAFF. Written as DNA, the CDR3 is TGTGCCAGCAGCCAAGATCGCAGGGGCATTACTGAAGCTTTCTTT.

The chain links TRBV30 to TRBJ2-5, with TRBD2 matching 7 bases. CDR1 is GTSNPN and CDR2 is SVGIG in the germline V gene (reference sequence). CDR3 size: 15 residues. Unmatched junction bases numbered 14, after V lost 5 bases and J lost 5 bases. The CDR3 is CAWSQQSGAGETQYF. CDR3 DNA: TGTGCCTGGTCCCAGCAGTCGGGAGCGGGGGAGACCCAGTACTTC.

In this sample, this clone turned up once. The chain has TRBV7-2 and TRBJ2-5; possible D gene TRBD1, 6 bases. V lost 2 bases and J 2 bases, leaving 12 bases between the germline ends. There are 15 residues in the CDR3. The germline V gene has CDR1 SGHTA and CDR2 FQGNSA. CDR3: CASSLTGSVQETQYF. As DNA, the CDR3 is TGTGCCAGCAGCTTAACAGGGTCAGTTCAAGAGACCCAGTACTTC.

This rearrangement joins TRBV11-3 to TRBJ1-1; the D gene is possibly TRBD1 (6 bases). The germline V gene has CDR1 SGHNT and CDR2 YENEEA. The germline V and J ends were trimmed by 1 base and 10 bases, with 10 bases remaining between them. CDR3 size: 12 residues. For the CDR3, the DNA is TGTGCCAGCAGCTTAGGGGCAGGGGCAGCTTTCTTT. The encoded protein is CASSLGAGAAFF.

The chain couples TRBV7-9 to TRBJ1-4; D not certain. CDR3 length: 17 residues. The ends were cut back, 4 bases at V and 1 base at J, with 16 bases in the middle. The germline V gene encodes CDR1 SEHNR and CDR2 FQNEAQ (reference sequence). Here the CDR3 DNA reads TGTGCCAGCAGCTCCCTGTGGGAGGGCCTAACTAATGAAAAACTGTTTTTT. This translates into CASSSLWEGLTNEKLFF.